These T cell receptor beta chains were read from a single sample in a study of T-cell memory formation after mild COVID-19. TCRdb reprocessed the 5' RACE reads via MiXCR and lists one record per CDR3 protein. The data show approximately 500,000 distinct CDR3 sequences, with roughly 25% seen just once and about an eighth held by the top ten. Sequences were obtained from PBMCs or a T cell subset sorted from them (not recorded which). All receptors derive from an adult woman who had mild COVID-19 (a few samples of this study predate the infection). Cell type and time point are not known. Both conserved end residues are part of each CDR3. Fields, in order: J gene, clone size, D gene, V gene, CDR3 protein, CDR3 DNA. A D gene is named only where the DNA matches it firmly. Not all rows give a size; the values are once, few, many and, for expanded clones, a class.

TRBJ2-2 many - TRBV9 CASSVSTASTGELFF TGTGCCAGCAGCGTATCAACAGCGAGCACCGGGGAGCTGTTTTTT
TRBJ2-1 - - TRBV20-1 CSALTRRDEQFF TGCAGTGCTTTAACTCGGAGGGATGAGCAGTTCTTC
TRBJ2-5 few - TRBV5-6 CASSLPRETRLETQYF TGTGCCAGCAGCTTGCCCCGGGAGACCCGTCTCGAGACCCAGTACTTC
TRBJ2-5 few TRBD2 TRBV2 CASLRLAGFGETQYF TGTGCCAGCTTGAGACTAGCGGGGTTCGGAGAGACCCAGTACTTC
TRBJ2-7 - TRBD1 TRBV7-7 CASSLDRGSEQYF TGTGCCAGCAGCTTGGACAGGGGCAGCGAGCAGTACTTC
TRBJ2-1 - TRBD2 TRBV6-2/TRBV6-3 CASSYSHLAGLNEQFF TGTGCCAGCAGTTACTCGCACCTAGCGGGACTGAATGAGCAGTTCTTC
TRBJ1-1 - - TRBV5-6 CASSRGTPVLATEAFF TGTGCCAGCAGCAGAGGAACTCCGGTTCTGGCGACTGAAGCTTTCTTT
TRBJ1-6 - - TRBV5-1 CASSLGDPRVSPLHF TGCGCCAGCAGCTTGGGGGACCCCCGGGTCTCACCCCTCCACTTT
TRBJ2-1 - TRBD2 TRBV7-8 CASSSRTSGGGPYNEQFF TGTGCCAGCAGTTCGAGGACTAGCGGGGGTGGTCCCTACAATGAGCAGTTCTTC
TRBJ2-1 - - TRBV5-5 CASTQNERQFF TGTGCCAGCACTCAAAATGAGCGGCAGTTCTTC
TRBJ2-7 - - TRBV5-4 CASSPKIQGYEQYF TGTGCCAGCAGCCCGAAGATTCAGGGCTACGAGCAGTACTTC
TRBJ2-3 - - TRBV27 CASSSRNSKDTQYF TGTGCCAGCAGTTCCCGTAATTCCAAGGATACGCAGTATTTT
TRBJ2-1 - - TRBV29-1 CSVEDPAAKFYNEQFF TGCAGCGTTGAAGATCCCGCCGCGAAGTTCTACAATGAGCAGTTCTTC
TRBJ2-7 few TRBD1 TRBV6-2/TRBV6-3 CASRTGTATYEQYF TGTGCCAGCAGAACCGGGACAGCTACCTACGAGCAGTACTTC
TRBJ2-3 - TRBD2 TRBV5-1 CASSNPGLALYTDTQYF TGCGCCAGCAGCAATCCTGGACTAGCCCTCTACACAGATACGCAGTATTTT
TRBJ1-2 - - TRBV27 CASSFFPPGPTYGYTF TGTGCCAGCAGTTTCTTTCCCCCAGGGCCTACTTATGGCTACACCTTC
TRBJ2-3 - TRBD1 TRBV11-2 CASSFRDRVFADTQYF TGTGCCAGCAGCTTCCGGGACAGGGTTTTCGCAGATACGCAGTATTTT
TRBJ2-1 once TRBD2 TRBV20-1 CSARPSGSALYDEQFF TGCAGTGCTAGACCTAGCGGGTCAGCTCTATACGATGAGCAGTTCTTC
TRBJ2-7 - - TRBV6-5 CASSRDYGNSYEQYF TGTGCCAGCAGTAGGGATTACGGGAACTCCTACGAGCAGTACTTC
TRBJ2-2 - TRBD1 TRBV20-1 CSGTGGNRNTGELFF TGCAGTGGGACAGGGGGCAACAGAAACACCGGGGAGCTGTTTTTT
TRBJ2-5 - TRBD1 TRBV24-1 CATSRRDRGLETQYF TGTGCCACCAGTCGCCGGGACAGGGGGCTTGAGACCCAGTACTTC
TRBJ2-3 many - TRBV29-1 CSVERDRGEYF TGCAGCGTTGAGCGGGACAGAGGGGAGTATTTT
TRBJ1-5 many - TRBV12-3/TRBV12-4 CASSLAPWGSNQPQHF TGTGCCAGCAGCCTCGCTCCTTGGGGGAGCAATCAGCCCCAGCATTTT
TRBJ1-2 few - TRBV29-1 CSVLVGGGYGYTF TGCAGCGTCCTGGTGGGGGGCGGGTATGGCTACACCTTC
TRBJ2-7 - - TRBV21-1 CASSDRDRDSYEQYF TGTGCCAGCAGCGACCGGGACAGGGATTCCTACGAGCAGTACTTC
TRBJ2-4 - - TRBV18 CASSPLSPDMAAKNIQYF TGTGCCAGCTCACCCCTGTCGCCCGACATGGCAGCCAAAAACATTCAGTACTTC